The 3 T cell receptor beta chains listed next were all sequenced from one sample in a study of T cells in Graves' hyperthyroidism and ophthalmopathy. Amplified regions were TCR beta CDR3 sequences from RNA transcripts. The HTBI primer set drove a first-round RT-PCR of the TCR CDR3. TCRdb redid the calling of the multiplex PCR reads with MiXCR, one entry per CDR3 protein. The sample contains a few hundred thousand distinct CDR3 sequences, approximately 49% of which appear only once. The sequenced material came from peripheral blood or thyroid tissue (not recorded which). These receptors were obtained from an adult woman with Graves' disease, either hyperthyroidism or ophthalmopathy (not recorded which).

This clonotype was counted ten times or more. In nucleotides, the CDR3 is TGCAGCGTTGAGGATCAACGAAATGGCTACACCTTC. Its translation: CSVEDQRNGYTF. The rearrangement joins TRBV29-1 to TRBJ1-2, with unresolved D. The V gene's germline CDR1 is SQVTM and CDR2 ANQGSEA. Trimming removed 3 bases at V and 6 bases at J, with 11 bases between. There are 12 residues in the CDR3.

This clonotype was counted ten times or more. The chain links TRBV7-3 to TRBJ2-7, with TRBD2 matching 7 bases. Germline CDR1 and CDR2: SGHTA and FQGTGA. V was clipped by 2 bases and J by 3 bases; unmatched bases: 7. CDR3 length: 15 residues. This CDR3 is CASSLGAAGIYEQYF. DNA for the CDR3: TGTGCCAGCAGCTTAGGGGCAGCGGGGATCTACGAGCAGTACTTC.

For this clonotype: A much larger clone lies a single base off, so this may be a read error. The chain uses TRBV7-6 and TRBJ1-6; 7 nucleotides match TRBD1. The CDR3 is made up of 16 amino acids. Germline V gene sequence: CDR1 SGHVS, CDR2 FNYEAQ. CDR3 protein: CTSSPIAGTDNSPLHF. The CDR3 DNA reads as TGTACCAGCAGCCCCATCGCGGGGACAGATAATTCACCCCTCCACTTT.